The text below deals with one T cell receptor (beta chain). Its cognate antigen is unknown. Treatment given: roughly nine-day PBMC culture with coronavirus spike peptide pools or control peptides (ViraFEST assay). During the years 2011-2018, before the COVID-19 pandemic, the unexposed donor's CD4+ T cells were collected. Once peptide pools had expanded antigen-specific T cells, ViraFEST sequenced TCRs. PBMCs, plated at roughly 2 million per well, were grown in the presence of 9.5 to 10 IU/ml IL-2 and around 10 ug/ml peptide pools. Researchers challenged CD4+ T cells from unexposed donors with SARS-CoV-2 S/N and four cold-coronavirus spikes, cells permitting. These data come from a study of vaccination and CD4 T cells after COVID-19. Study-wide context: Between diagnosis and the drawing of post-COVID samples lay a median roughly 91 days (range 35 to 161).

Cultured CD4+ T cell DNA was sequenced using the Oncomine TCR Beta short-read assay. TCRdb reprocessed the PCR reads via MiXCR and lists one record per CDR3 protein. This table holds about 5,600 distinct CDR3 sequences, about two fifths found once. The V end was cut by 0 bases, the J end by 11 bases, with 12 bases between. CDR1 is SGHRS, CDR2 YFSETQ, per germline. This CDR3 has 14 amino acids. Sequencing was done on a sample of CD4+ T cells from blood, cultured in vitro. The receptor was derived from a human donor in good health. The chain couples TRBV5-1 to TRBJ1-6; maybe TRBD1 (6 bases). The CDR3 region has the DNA TGCGCCAGCAGCTTGGCGTTCCAGGGGACACCCCTCCACTTT. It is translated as CASSLAFQGTPLHF.